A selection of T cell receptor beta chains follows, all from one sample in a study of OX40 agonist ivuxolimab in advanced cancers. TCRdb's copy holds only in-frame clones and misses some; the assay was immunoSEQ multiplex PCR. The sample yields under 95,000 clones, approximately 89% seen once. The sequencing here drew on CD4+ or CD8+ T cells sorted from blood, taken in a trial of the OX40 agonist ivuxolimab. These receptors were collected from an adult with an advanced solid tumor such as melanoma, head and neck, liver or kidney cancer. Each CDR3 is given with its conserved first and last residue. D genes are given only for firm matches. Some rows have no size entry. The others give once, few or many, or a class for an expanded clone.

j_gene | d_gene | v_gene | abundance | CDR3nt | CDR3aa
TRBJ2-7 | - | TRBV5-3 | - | TGTGCCAGAAGCTTTTCCCGACGACCCAGATTCGGGAGCGAGCAGTACTTC | CARSFSRRPRFGSEQYF
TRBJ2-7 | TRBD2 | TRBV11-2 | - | TGTGCCAGCAGTCTCACCGGGACAGTGGGACTAGCGGGAGGCTACGAGCAGTACTTC | CASSLTGTVGLAGGYEQYF
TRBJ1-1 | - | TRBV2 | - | TGTGCCAGCACTATTGGAAATCTGGGCACTGAAGCTTTCTTT | CASTIGNLGTEAFF
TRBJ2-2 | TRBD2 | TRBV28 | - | TGTGCCAGCAGTCCCTATTGGCCTAGCGGGAGGTCGGGCACCGGGGAGCTGTTTTTT | CASSPYWPSGRSGTGELFF
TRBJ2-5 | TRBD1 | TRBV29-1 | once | TGCAGCGTTGAAGGCTTCCGACAGGGGGGCCGCCAAGAGACCCAGTACTTC | CSVEGFRQGGRQETQYF
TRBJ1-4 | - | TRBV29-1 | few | TGCAGCGTTGAGGTGGGAAAACTGTTTTTT | CSVEVGKLFF
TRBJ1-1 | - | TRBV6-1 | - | TGTGCCACCACAGGGCGGGAGCTGGGCACTGAAGCTTTCTTT | CATTGRELGTEAFF
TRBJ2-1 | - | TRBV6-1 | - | TGTGCCAGCAGTGAAAATTATCCGAGCTCCTACAATGAGCAGTTCTTC | CASSENYPSSYNEQFF
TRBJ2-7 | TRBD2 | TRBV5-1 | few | TGCGCCAGCAGCTTCACCTCCGGACTAGGGCCATACGAGCAGTACTTC | CASSFTSGLGPYEQYF
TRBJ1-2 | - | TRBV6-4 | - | TGTGCCAGCAGCGCCAGATGGGGGGGCAACTATGGCTACACCTTC | CASSARWGGNYGYTF
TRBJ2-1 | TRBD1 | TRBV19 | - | TGTGCCAGTAGTATGAGGAACAGGGGGTCCTACAATGAGCAGTTCTTC | CASSMRNRGSYNEQFF
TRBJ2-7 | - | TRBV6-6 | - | TGTGCCAGCAGTCCCCCGGGGGTCCTTTCCTACGAGCAGTACTTC | CASSPPGVLSYEQYF
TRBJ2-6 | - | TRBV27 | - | TGTGCCAGCAGTTTAACTGACCTCATGGGCGGGGCCAACGTCCTGACTTTC | CASSLTDLMGGANVLTF
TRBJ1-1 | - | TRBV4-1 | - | TGCGCCAGCAGCCAAGGAATTTTTGGCAGGGGCATGAACACTGAAGCTTTCTTT | CASSQGIFGRGMNTEAFF
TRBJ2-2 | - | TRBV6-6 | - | TGTGCCAGCAACAGAGGGGGAACCGGGGAGCTGTTTTTT | CASNRGGTGELFF
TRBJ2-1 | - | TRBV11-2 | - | TGTGCCAGCAGCGTAAGCAGTAAGCAGTTCTTC | CASSVSSKQFF
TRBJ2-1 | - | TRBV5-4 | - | TGTGCCAGCAGCTTCGAGGGGACGGGCCCTGCACACTTCTTC | CASSFEGTGPAHFF
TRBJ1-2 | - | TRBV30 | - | TGTGCCTGGAGCTTTGACCGCGTATCGGGTGGCTACACCTTC | CAWSFDRVSGGYTF
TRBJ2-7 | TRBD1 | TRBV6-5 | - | TGTGCCTGCAGGGGGCAGGCCTACGAGCAGTACTTC | CACRGQAYEQYF
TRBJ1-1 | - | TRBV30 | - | TGTGCCTGGAGTGTAGGGGGGGCCAGTGTGGGCGCTTTCTTT | CAWSVGGASVGAFF
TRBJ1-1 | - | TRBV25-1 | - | TGTGCCAGCAGTGGCTTAGACGGGTGTTTCTTT | CASSGLDGCFF
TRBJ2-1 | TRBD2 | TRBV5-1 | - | TGCGCCAGCAGCTTGGCGCCGGGACTAACCCGAGGGAGCCCTTACAATGAGCAGTTCTTC | CASSLAPGLTRGSPYNEQFF
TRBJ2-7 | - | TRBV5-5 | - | TGTGCCAGCAGCCCAGCCCCGGGCAACGAGCAGTACTTC | CASSPAPGNEQYF
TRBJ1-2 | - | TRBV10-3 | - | TGTGCCATCAGTGAGTCGCGGTGGGCTGGCGGCTACACCTTC | CAISESRWAGGYTF
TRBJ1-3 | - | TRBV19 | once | TGTGCCAGTTCCCCTGAGGACTCTGGAAACACCATATATTTT | CASSPEDSGNTIYF
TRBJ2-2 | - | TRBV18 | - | TGTGCCAGCTCAATATCCGGGGCCTTCACCGGGGAGCTGTTTTTT | CASSISGAFTGELFF
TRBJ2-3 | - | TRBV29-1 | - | TGCAGCGCTAGTAGGGGCCGGAGCACAGATACGCAGTATTTT | CSASRGRSTDTQYF
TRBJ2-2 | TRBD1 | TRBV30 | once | TGTGCCTGGGCTCCGGGACAGGGGAACACCGGGGAGCTGTTTTTT | CAWAPGQGNTGELFF